What follows describes a single T cell receptor (beta chain). The antigen remains undetermined. The data were taken from a study of Ad26.COV2.S vaccination and SARS-CoV-2 variants. Study-level information: A participant enrolled in the COV1001 Ad26.COV2.S trial arm provided the sample. Intramuscular Ad26.COV2.S doses were given once or twice, 56 days apart. Study-wide findings and caveats: Vaccine recipients and placebo recipients showed similar non-spike TCR breadth. Reported findings describe substantial breadth in spike-specific CD8+ and CD4+ T cell responses following vaccination.

V was cut by 0 bases and J by 2 bases, with 8 bases left in between. The CDR3 consists of 14 residues. CDR1 is SGHDT, CDR2 YYEEEE, per germline. Profiled with immunoSEQ multiplex PCR; TCRdb holds only in-frame clones, not every one. The sample holds some 460,000 clones, 70% to 90% seen once. The sample's treatment: roughly 19 received Ad26.COV2.S at low or high dose, single or two shots; 5 received placebo; per-sample allocation not given. The study sampled participants on day 63 after the first vaccine or placebo injection. The source is a person aged 18-65 years who received the Ad26.COV2.S COVID-19 vaccine or a placebo. This rearrangement joins TRBV5-6 to TRBJ1-2; D unresolved. The sample in question was peripheral blood, obtained in a trial of Ad26.COV2.S vaccine versus placebo. The CDR3 nucleotides read TGTGCCAGCAGCTTGGGCCGGGTCAACTATGGCTACACCTTC. It codes for CASSLGRVNYGYTF.